Below, 21 T cell receptor beta chains from the same sample are listed, as sequenced in a study of OX40 agonist ivuxolimab in advanced cancers. The repertoire was sequenced with immunoSEQ multiplex PCR; TCRdb's copy has only in-frame clones and lacks some. The table shows 75,000 to 95,000 clones, with 80% to 95% occurring only once. Sequenced material: CD4+ or CD8+ T cells sorted from blood, taken in a trial of the OX40 agonist ivuxolimab. The receptors here all came from an adult with an advanced solid tumor such as melanoma, head and neck, liver or kidney cancer.

This chain connects TRBV27 to TRBJ2-7, with D possibly TRBD2 on 7 matching bases. This CDR3 region has 14 residues. The germline V gene has CDR1 MNHEY and CDR2 SMNVEV (reference sequence). Trimming took 8 bases from V and 2 from J, leaving 16 bases between them. CDR3 residues: CASGWGGQPYEQYF. In DNA form, the CDR3 reads TGTGCCAGCGGCTGGGGGGGCCAACCCTACGAGCAGTACTTC.

The genes are TRBV7-9 and TRBJ1-2; maybe TRBD1 (5 bases). With 5 bases removed from V and 4 bases from J, the gap between germline ends came to 14 bases. This CDR3 is 14 amino acids long. Germline lookup yields CDR1 SEHNR and CDR2 FQNEAQ (reference sequence). In DNA, the CDR3 is TGTGCCAGCAGCGCCCTCGGTGGGGGCTATGGCTACACCTTC. This translates into CASSALGGGYGYTF.

The chain recombines TRBV2 with TRBJ1-2; 9 bases are a match to TRBD1. V shed 1 base and J 4 bases; nucleotides not matched to a gene: 7. This CDR3 spans 16 amino acids. Germline V gene lookup returns CDR1 SNHLY and CDR2 FYNNEI. CDR3 coding DNA: TGTGCCAGCAGTGAAGAGGGACAGGGAGCCTTCTATGGCTACACCTTC. Its protein is CASSEEGQGAFYGYTF.

This chain joins TRBV7-9 and TRBJ2-7; 7 nucleotides match TRBD1. V trimming: 5 bases; J trimming: 3 bases; junction bases outside the gene matches: 10. Germline assignment: CDR1 SEHNR and CDR2 FQNEAQ (reference sequence). The CDR3 sequence is 15 residues long. CDR3 DNA sequence: TGTGCCAGCAGCGCCGGACAGGTCCTACACTACGAGCAGTACTTC. Translated: CASSAGQVLHYEQYF.

The chain joins TRBV4-1 to TRBJ1-1; D uncertain. Germline lookup yields CDR1 MGHRA and CDR2 YSYEKL. The CDR3 totals 15 residues. Trimming took 1 base from V and 7 from J, leaving 16 bases between them. The CDR3 DNA follows: TGCGCCAGCAGCCAAGCTGGGCCAGCGAGGGATGAAGCTTTCTTT. It specifies CASSQAGPARDEAFF.

This chain links TRBV19 with TRBJ2-2, with a possible D match to TRBD2 (5 bases). The CDR3 length is 15 residues. Germline V gene data show CDR1 as LNHDA and CDR2 as SQIVND (reference sequence). The germline V and J ends were trimmed by 3 bases and 7 bases, with 15 bases remaining between them. The CDR3 DNA reads TGTGCCAGTAGTATGGGTGCATTCCGGGGCGGGGAGCTGTTTTTT. Amino acid sequence: CASSMGAFRGGELFF.

This chain joins TRBV19 and TRBJ2-1, with 7 bases matching TRBD2. Germline V lookup: CDR1 LNHDA, CDR2 SQIVND (reference sequence). V gave up 7 bases and J gave up 7 bases; unmatched junction bases: 7. The CDR3 length is 13 residues. The CDR3 protein is CASTMGGMNEQFF. For the CDR3, the DNA is TGTGCCAGTACCATGGGGGGGATGAATGAGCAGTTCTTC.

The chain joins TRBV6-1 to TRBJ2-7, with 9 bases matching TRBD1. J lost 3 bases, V lost 3 bases, and 9 bases had no gene match. CDR1 and CDR2 from the germline V gene are MNHNS and SASEGT. The CDR3 totals 16 residues. CDR3 residues: CASSEGLGTGNYEQYF. As DNA, the CDR3 is TGTGCCAGCAGTGAGGGATTAGGGACAGGGAACTACGAGCAGTACTTC.

The chain has TRBV19 and TRBJ2-1; D is unresolved. The CDR3 is made up of 11 amino acids. The germline V gene has CDR1 LNHDA and CDR2 SQIVND (reference sequence). V was pared by 2 bases and J by 10 bases, with 6 bases between. The CDR3 here is CASSIIDEQFF. DNA for the CDR3: TGTGCCAGTAGTATAATCGACGAGCAGTTCTTC. The whole variable domain, remainder taken from reference TRBV19 and TRBJ2-1, is DGGITQSPKYLFRKEGQNVTLSCEQNLNHDAMYWYRQDPGQGLRLIYYSQIVNDFQKGDIAEGYSVSREKKESFPLTVTSAQKNPTAFYLCASSIIDEQFFGPGTRLTVL.

The CDR3 bases are TGTGCCACCCTTGGCGGTCTGGAGCAGTACTTC. Translated: CATLGGLEQYF. This chain links TRBV6-5 with TRBJ2-5; D is uncertain. With 10 bases removed from V and 11 bases from J, the gap between germline ends came to 17 bases. Germline values: CDR1 MNHEY, CDR2 SVGAGI. The CDR3 has 11 amino acids.

This clone appeared once. The V call is TRBV11-3, the J call TRBJ2-3; 10 positions agree with TRBD2. This CDR3 is built from 15 residues. Germline V gives CDR1 SGHNT, CDR2 YENEEA. V was pared by 3 bases and J by 7 bases, with 7 bases of the junction left unmatched. CDR3 region: CASSLERGGGNTQYF. The CDR3 coding sequence is TGTGCCAGCAGCTTGGAGCGGGGGGGTGGAAATACGCAGTATTTT.

On this clone itself: The same CDR3 can be traced to other DNA sequences in this sample. V usage is TRBV2 and J usage is TRBJ2-1, with 8 bases that match TRBD1. Germline CDR1 and CDR2: SNHLY and FYNNEI. The CDR3 runs 16 residues. V trimming: 0 bases; J trimming: 3 bases; junction bases outside the gene matches: 4. CDR3 DNA: TGTGCCAGCAGTGAAGCATCAGGGGGCTTCTACAATGAGCAGTTCTTC. Protein sequence: CASSEASGGFYNEQFF. The full variable domain, rest sourced from reference TRBV2 and TRBJ2-1, is EPEVTQTPSHQVTQMGQEVILRCVPISNHLYFYWYRQILGQKVEFLVSFYNNEISEKSEIFDDQFSVERPDGSNFTLKIRSTKLEDSAMYFCASSEASGGFYNEQFFGPGTRLTVL.

The V call is TRBV9, the J call TRBJ1-1, with TRBD1 matching 12 bases. CDR1 SGDLS and CDR2 YYNGEE come from the germline V gene. V was clipped by 4 bases and J by 5 bases; unmatched bases: 12. The CDR3 loop spans 17 amino acids. In DNA, the CDR3 is TGTGCCAGCAGCCCGGGGGACAGGGGGCTTAGTCGGACTGAAGCTTTCTTT. Translating it yields CASSPGDRGLSRTEAFF.

The rearrangement joins TRBV13 to TRBJ2-1; a weak D match, TRBD1 (5 bases). CDR1 is PRHDT and CDR2 is FYEKMQ in the germline V gene (reference sequence). The V end lost 3 bases, the J end lost 4 bases, and 13 bases lay between the germline ends. The CDR3 spans 15 residues. In nucleotides, the CDR3 is TGTGCCAGCAGCTTTCTCAGGGTCCTTTACAATGAGCAGTTCTTC. Translating it yields CASSFLRVLYNEQFF.

The CDR3 coding sequence is TGTGCCAGCACCCCAGGGCCCCATAATCAGCCCCAGCATTTT. It translates to CASTPGPHNQPQHF. This rearrangement joins TRBV7-6 to TRBJ1-5, with D possibly matching TRBD1 (5 bases). Trimming stripped 7 bases from V and 4 bases from J, with 14 bases between. Germline CDR1 reads SGHVS; CDR2 reads FNYEAQ. This CDR3 is built from 14 residues.

This chain connects TRBV5-4 to TRBJ1-3, with D hard to call. V was shortened by 2 bases and J by 0 bases, with 12 bases between the two germline ends. The CDR3 runs 16 residues. Germline CDR1 SGHNT, CDR2 YYREEE (reference sequence). The CDR3 reads CASSFGRTTSGNTIYF. CDR3 bases: TGTGCCAGCAGCTTTGGTCGGACGACCTCTGGAAACACCATATATTTT.

The chain is built from TRBV27 and TRBJ1-5; perhaps TRBD1 as D (6 bases). CDR1 MNHEY and CDR2 SMNVEV come from the germline V gene (reference sequence). This CDR3 comprises 17 residues. The V end was cut by 1 base, the J end by 8 bases, with 21 bases between. CDR3 protein: CASSLYGQTGAVKPQHF. CDR3 nucleotides: TGTGCCAGCAGTTTATATGGCCAGACAGGCGCAGTGAAGCCCCAGCATTTT.

The V and J genes are TRBV7-9 and TRBJ2-3; 7 bases are shared with TRBD1. Germline V lookup: CDR1 SEHNR, CDR2 FQNEAQ (reference sequence). This CDR3 contains 15 residues. The V segment lost 5 bases and the J segment 2 bases; nucleotides outside the gene matches: 7. This chain's CDR3 is CASSDTGALTDTQYF. CDR3 DNA sequence: TGTGCCAGCAGCGATACAGGGGCCCTCACAGATACGCAGTATTTT.

The rearrangement joins TRBV14 to TRBJ2-1, with D perhaps matching TRBD1 (6 bases). CDR1 SGHDN and CDR2 FVKESK come from the germline V gene. V dropped 0 bases and J dropped 4 bases, with 22 bases sitting between them. This CDR3 comprises 19 residues. CDR3 DNA sequence: TGTGCCAGCAGCCAAGACCTCGACCAAGATTGGGACATTTACAATGAGCAGTTCTTC. This sequence encodes CASSQDLDQDWDIYNEQFF.

V and J are TRBV28 and TRBJ1-2; 8 bases agree with TRBD1. Trimming took 5 bases from V and 8 from J; bases not matched to a gene: 13. The CDR3 has 15 residues. The germline V gene encodes CDR1 MDHEN and CDR2 SYDVKM. The chain's CDR3 is CASSVPSRGHRGYTF. CDR3 nucleotides: TGTGCCAGCAGTGTACCCTCCAGGGGGCATAGAGGCTACACCTTC.

This chain's CDR3 is CASSTDRGQYYGYTF. The CDR3 nucleotides are TGCGCCAGCAGCACGGACAGGGGGCAATACTATGGCTACACCTTC. This chain links TRBV5-1 with TRBJ1-2, with 11 bases matching TRBD1. Trimming removed 4 bases from V and 3 bases from J; junction bases left unmatched: 5. Germline V gene lookup returns CDR1 SGHRS and CDR2 YFSETQ. The CDR3 loop spans 15 amino acids. Full variable domain (rest looked up from reference TRBV5-1 and TRBJ1-2): KAGVTQTPRYLIKTRGQQVTLSCSPISGHRSVSWYQQTPGQGLQFLFEYFSETQRNKGNFPGRFSGRQFSNSRSEMNVSTLELGDSALYLCASSTDRGQYYGYTFGSGTRLTVV.